A single T cell receptor beta chain is shown here with its context. What it recognizes is unknown. Germline V gene lookup returns CDR1 MDHEN and CDR2 SYDVKM. The length of the CDR3 is 15 residues. No DNA is given. Sequenced by immunoSEQ multiplex PCR; TCRdb stores in-frame clones only, minus some. The sample table includes about 9,500 clones. The sample belongs to a study of synovial regulatory T cells in juvenile arthritis. Turning to the study itself: One patient received methotrexate plus infliximab; one lacked treatment information.

Study-wide findings and caveats: Compared with other blood Treg cells, inflammation-associated Treg cells had reduced TCR diversity.

The TCR originated in a donor aged 2-30 years with juvenile idiopathic arthritis. The sample taken for sequencing was Treg cells from blood. As to subset: remaining (HLA-DR-negative) circulating blood Treg cells. The chain employs TRBV28 and TRBJ2-2. CDR3 sequence reads: CASNTLGGPSRELFF.